The clone carrying this T cell receptor beta chain occurred a few times. The antigen remains unidentified. These data originate in a study of PD-1 blockade in classical Hodgkin lymphoma. Overall study findings and caveats: Significant TCR diversity gains by C4D1 occurred in CD4+ but not CD8+ cells. Repertoire differences have undefined causes, possibly disease activity or prior therapy.

Produced via immunoSEQ multiplex PCR; TCRdb's table is partial and in-frame only. The sample yields 20,000 to 25,000 clones, more than 65% seen once. Germline V gene sequence: CDR1 PRHDT, CDR2 FYEKMQ (reference sequence). The CDR3 runs 12 residues. Deletions cut 4 bases from V and 9 bases from J, with 10 bases between. Time point of the sample: cycle 4 day 1 (C4D1), after 6 weeks of nivolumab. The patients all showed relapse after autologous stem cell transplantation, while their brentuximab vedotin exposure varied. Complete response, partial response or progressive disease were the best responses. The gene calls are TRBV13 and TRBJ2-1, with TRBD1 as a possible D gene (5 bases). This TCR was recovered from a human donor with classical Hodgkin lymphoma. The source material was peripheral blood mononuclear cells (PBMCs), sampled before the fourth cycle of nivolumab. The CDR3 DNA is TGTGCCAGCAGCTATCAAAGGGGTGAGCAGTTCTTC. Encoded protein: CASSYQRGEQFF.